The source of this T cell receptor (beta chain) is a study of blood T cell repertoires in COVID-19. Study details: The study drew acute and convalescent COVID-19 samples from the United States, Italy and Spain. Sample material is recorded as cDNA or gDNA derived from T cells, B-cell-depleted T cells, or PBMCs.

This CDR3 has 16 amino acids. Germline CDR1 reads MDHEN; CDR2 reads SYDVKM. Trimming removed 4 bases at V and 4 bases at J, with 19 bases between. In the source study's methods: Reference gene primer amplification yielded estimated nucleated cell counts. The data were produced by immunoSEQ multiplex PCR, yet TCRdb's version contains in-frame clones alone and is incomplete. Clonal size and the V and J genes are those of that table, whereas D and trimming came from the DNA. The sample lists under 250,000 clones, 84% seen once, with roughly 1.4% in the top ten. A few counts support this clone. The rearrangement links TRBV28 to TRBJ1-2, with a tentative D call TRBD1 (6 bases). What was sequenced was peripheral blood. The sequence came from a middle-aged woman who had recovered from COVID-19. The CDR3 nucleotides are TGTGCCAGCAGTTCCATCACAGGGAGCTCAGGCTATGGCTACACCTTC. Its protein product is CASSSITGSSGYGYTF.